The entry below describes one T cell receptor delta chain. This clone showed up just once. Its antigen is currently not known. Its ends do not fully match the called genes, so a read error is possible. The germline V gene encodes CDR1 TSWWSYY and CDR2 QGS. Including the terminal cysteine and phenylalanine, the CDR3 comprises 19 residues. CDR3 DNA only is kept here, 57 bases in frame from base 1. The data were taken from a study of gamma-delta T cells after stem cell transplantation (TCRdb year 2016). Libraries were prepared through RT-PCR. This sample was sequenced with an Illumina MiSeq. TCRdb called clones from the public reads with CATT, and repeated DNA sequences were later combined into one row. The sample has 10,000 to 13,000 delta-chain clones on record, around two fifths of them singletons. Clones ranked in the top ten supply roughly 2.9% of the sample.

The sequence was obtained from a human donor. It is not recorded whose cells these are; they may come from a transplant donor. The V and J segments used are TRDV1 and TRDJ1; TRDD3 could be the D gene, as 6 bases match. Material for sequencing was gamma-delta T cells. The CDR3 corresponds to CAIGEECLEWGSYTDKLIF. The sequenced DNA is TGTGCTATTGGGGAAGAGTGTTTAGAGTGGGGGTCTTACACCGATAAACTCATCTTT.